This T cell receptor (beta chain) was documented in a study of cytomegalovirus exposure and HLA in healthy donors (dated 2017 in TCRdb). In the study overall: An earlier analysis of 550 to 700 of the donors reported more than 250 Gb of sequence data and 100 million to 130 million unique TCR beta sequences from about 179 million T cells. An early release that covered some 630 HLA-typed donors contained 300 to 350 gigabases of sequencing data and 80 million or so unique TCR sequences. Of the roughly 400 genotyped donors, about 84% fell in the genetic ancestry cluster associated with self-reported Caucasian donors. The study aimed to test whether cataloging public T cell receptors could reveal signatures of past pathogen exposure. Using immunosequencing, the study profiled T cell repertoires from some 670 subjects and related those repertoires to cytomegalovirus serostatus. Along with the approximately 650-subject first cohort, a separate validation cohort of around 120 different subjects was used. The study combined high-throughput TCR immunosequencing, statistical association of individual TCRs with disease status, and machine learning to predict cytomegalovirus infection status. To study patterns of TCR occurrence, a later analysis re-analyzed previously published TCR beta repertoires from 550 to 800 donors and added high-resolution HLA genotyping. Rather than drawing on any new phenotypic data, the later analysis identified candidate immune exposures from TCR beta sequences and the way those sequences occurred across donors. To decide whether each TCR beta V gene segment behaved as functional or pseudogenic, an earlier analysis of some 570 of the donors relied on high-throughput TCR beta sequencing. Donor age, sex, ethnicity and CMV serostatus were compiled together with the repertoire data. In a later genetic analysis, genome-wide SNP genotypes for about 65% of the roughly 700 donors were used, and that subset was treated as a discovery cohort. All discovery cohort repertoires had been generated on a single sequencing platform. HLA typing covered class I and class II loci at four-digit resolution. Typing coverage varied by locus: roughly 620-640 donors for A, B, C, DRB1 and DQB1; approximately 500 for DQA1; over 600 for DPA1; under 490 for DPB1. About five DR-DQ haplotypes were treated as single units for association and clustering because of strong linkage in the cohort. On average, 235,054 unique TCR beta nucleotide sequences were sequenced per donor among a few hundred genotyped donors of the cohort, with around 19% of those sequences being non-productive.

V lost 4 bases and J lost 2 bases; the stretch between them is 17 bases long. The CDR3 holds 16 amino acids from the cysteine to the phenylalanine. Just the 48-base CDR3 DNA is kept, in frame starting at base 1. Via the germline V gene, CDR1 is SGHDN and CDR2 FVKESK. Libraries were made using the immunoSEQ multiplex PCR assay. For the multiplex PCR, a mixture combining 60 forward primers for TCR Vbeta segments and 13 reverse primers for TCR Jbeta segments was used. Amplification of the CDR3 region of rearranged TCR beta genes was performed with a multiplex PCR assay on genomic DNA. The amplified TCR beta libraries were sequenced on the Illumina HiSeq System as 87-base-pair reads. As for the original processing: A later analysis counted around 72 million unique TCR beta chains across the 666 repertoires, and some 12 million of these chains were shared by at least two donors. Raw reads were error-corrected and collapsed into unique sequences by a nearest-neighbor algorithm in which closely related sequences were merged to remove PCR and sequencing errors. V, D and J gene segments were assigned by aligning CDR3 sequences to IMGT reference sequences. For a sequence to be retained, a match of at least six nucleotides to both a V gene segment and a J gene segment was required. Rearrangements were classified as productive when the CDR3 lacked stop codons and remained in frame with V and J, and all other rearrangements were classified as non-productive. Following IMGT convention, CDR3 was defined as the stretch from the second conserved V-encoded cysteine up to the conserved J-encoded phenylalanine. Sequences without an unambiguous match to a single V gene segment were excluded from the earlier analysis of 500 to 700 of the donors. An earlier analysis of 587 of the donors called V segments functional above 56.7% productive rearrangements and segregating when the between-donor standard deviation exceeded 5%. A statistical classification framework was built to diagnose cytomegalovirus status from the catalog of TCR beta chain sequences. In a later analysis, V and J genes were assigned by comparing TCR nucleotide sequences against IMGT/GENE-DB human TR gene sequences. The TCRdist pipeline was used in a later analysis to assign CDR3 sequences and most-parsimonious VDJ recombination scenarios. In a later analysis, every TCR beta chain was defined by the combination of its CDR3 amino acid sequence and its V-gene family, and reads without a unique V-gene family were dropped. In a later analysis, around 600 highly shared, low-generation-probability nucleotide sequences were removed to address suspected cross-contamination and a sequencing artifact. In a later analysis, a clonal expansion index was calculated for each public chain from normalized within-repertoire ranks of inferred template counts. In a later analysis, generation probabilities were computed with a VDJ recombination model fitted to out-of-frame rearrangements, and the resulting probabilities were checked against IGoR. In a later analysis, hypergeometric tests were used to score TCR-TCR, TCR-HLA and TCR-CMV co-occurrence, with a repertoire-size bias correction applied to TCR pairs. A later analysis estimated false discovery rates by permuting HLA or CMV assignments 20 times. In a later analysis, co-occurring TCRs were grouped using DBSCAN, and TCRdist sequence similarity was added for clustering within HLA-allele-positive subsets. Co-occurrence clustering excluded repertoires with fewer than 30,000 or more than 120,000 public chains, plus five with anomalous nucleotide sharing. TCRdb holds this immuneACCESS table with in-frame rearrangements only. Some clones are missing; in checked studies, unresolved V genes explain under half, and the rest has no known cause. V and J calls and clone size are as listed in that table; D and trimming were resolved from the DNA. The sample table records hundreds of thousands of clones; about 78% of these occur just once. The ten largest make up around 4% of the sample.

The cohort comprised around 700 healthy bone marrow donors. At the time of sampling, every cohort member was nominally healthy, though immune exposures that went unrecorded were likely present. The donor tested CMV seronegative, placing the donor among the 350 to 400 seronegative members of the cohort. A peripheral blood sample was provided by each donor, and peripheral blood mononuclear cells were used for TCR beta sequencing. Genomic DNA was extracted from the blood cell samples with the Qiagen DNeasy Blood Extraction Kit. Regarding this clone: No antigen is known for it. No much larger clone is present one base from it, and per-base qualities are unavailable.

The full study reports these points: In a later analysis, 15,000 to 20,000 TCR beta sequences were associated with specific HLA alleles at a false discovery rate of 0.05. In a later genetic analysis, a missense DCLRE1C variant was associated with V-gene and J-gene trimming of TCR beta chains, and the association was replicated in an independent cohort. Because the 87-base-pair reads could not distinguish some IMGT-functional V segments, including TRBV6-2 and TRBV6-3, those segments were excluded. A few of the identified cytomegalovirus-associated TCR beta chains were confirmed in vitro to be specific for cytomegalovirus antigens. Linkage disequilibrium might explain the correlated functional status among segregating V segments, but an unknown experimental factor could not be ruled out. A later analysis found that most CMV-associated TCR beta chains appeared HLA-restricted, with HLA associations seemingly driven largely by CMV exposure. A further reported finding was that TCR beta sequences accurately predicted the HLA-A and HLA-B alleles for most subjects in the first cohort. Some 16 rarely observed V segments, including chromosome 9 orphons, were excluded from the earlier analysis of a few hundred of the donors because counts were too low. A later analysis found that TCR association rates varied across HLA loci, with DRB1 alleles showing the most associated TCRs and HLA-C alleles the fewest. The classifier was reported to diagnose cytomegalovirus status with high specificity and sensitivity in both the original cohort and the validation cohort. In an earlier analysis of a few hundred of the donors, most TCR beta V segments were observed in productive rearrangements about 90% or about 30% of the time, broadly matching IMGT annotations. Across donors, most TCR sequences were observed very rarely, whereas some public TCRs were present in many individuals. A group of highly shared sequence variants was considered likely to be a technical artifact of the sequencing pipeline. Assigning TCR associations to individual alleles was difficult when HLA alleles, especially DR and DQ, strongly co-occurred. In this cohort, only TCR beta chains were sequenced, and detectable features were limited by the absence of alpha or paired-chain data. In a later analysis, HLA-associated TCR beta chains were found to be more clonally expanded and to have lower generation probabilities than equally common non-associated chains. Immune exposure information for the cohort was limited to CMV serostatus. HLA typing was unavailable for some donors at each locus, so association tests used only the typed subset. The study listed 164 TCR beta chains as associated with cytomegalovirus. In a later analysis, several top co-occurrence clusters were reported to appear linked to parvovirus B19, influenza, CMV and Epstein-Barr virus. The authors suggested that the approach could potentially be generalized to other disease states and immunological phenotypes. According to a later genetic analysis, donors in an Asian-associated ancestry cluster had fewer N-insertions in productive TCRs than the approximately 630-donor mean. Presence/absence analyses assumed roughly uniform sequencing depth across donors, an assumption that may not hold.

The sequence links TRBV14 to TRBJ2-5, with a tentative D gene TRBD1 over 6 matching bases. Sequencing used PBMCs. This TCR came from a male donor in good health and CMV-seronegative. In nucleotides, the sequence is TGTGCCAGCAGCCGCCTCGGGACACCGATACAAGAGACCCAGTACTTC. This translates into CASSRLGTPIQETQYF. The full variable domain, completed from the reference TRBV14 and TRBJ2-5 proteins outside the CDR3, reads EAGVTQFPSHSVIEKGQTVTLRCDPISGHDNLYWYRRVMGKEIKFLLHFVKESKQDESGMPNNRFLAERTGGTYSTLKVQPAELEDSGVYFCASSRLGTPIQETQYFGPGTRLLVL.